What follows describes a single TCR beta chain. The antigen is unknown. From the germline J gene comes the end of the CDR3, since the read stops 3 residues before it. Control and CVID samples contributed equal amounts of genomic DNA. Some clones are missing from TCRdb's copy, which holds only in-frame ones; the method was immunoSEQ multiplex PCR. The sample contains about 52,000 clones, none of them singletons. The entry originates in a study of T cell clonality in common variable immunodeficiency. The study's findings and limits: In common variable immunodeficiency, TCR beta chains reportedly carried fewer deletions and N-nucleotide insertions. Compared with controls, CVID subjects had fewer shared TCRbeta clones.

The CDR3 extends over 15 amino acids. CDR1 PRHDT and CDR2 FYEKMQ come from the germline V gene (reference sequence). Sequencing input: peripheral blood mononuclear cells. The sequence was obtained from a person between 18 and 75 years old in good health. The chain carries TRBV13 and TRBJ2-2; maybe TRBD1 (5 bases). CDR3 residues: CASSIGTGYNSPLFF. The CDR3 bases that were read are TGTGCCAGCAGCATTGGTACAGGCTATAATTCACCG.